This passage covers 15 T cell receptor beta chains from one sample sequenced in a study of OX40 agonist ivuxolimab in advanced cancers. Assay used: immunoSEQ multiplex PCR; TCRdb lists only in-frame clones, some missing. The sample has about 67,000 clones; over 75% are singletons. Sequenced here: CD4+ or CD8+ T cells sorted from blood, sampled in a trial of the OX40 agonist ivuxolimab. These receptor sequences come from an adult with an advanced solid tumor such as melanoma, head and neck, liver or kidney cancer.

Only one count was recorded for this clone. The chain employs TRBV7-2 and TRBJ1-1, with D possibly being TRBD1 (6 bases). Germline V gene data show CDR1 as SGHTA and CDR2 as FQGNSA. This CDR3 has 15 residues. Trimming took 2 bases from V and 3 from J, leaving 13 bases between them. This CDR3 reads CASSLTAQGDTEAFF. The CDR3, as DNA: TGTGCCAGCAGCTTAACGGCACAGGGAGACACTGAAGCTTTCTTT. Drawing the rest from reference TRBV7-2 and TRBJ1-1, the complete variable domain is GAGVSQSPSNKVTEKGKDVELRCDPISGHTALYWYRQSLGQGLEFLIYFQGNSAPDKSGLPSDRFSAERTGGSVSTLTIQRTQQEDSAVYLCASSLTAQGDTEAFFGQGTRLTVV.

The rearrangement joins TRBV28 to TRBJ2-7; TRBD2 matches 10 bases. The CDR3 runs 16 residues. CDR1 and CDR2 (germline): MDHEN, SYDVKM. Germline trimming cut 6 bases from V and 6 bases from J; bases unmatched to any gene: 14. Here the CDR3 reads CASRSSTSGETLEQYV. In nucleotides, the CDR3 is TGTGCCAGCAGATCCTCTACTAGCGGGGAGACCCTCGAGCAGTACGTC.

This chain uses TRBV7-2 with TRBJ2-7, with a possible D match to TRBD1 (5 bases). V was pared by 6 bases and J by 4 bases, with 10 bases between. Per germline, CDR1 SGHTA and CDR2 FQGNSA. The CDR3 extends over 12 amino acids. CDR3 nucleotide sequence: TGTGCCAGCAGTCGGACAACTTACGAGCAGTACTTC. Its translation is CASSRTTYEQYF. Variable domain in full (rest from reference TRBV7-2 and TRBJ2-7): GAGVSQSPSNKVTEKGKDVELRCDPISGHTALYWYRQSLGQGLEFLIYFQGNSAPDKSGLPSDRFSAERTGGSVSTLTIQRTQQEDSAVYLCASSRTTYEQYFGPGTRLTVT.

The chain uses TRBV11-2 and TRBJ2-2; the D gene is possibly TRBD1 (5 bases). V was cut by 4 bases and J by 4 bases, with 13 bases left in between. The germline V gene has CDR1 SGHAT and CDR2 FQNNGV. This CDR3 comprises 15 residues. DNA of the CDR3: TGTGCCAGCAGCTCCACCGACGACAGCACCGGGGAGCTGTTTTTT. Translating gives CASSSTDDSTGELFF. Full variable domain (outside the CDR3, taken from reference TRBV11-2 and TRBJ2-2): EAGVAQSPRYKIIEKRQSVAFWCNPISGHATLYWYQQILGQGPKLLIQFQNNGVVDDSQLPKDRFSAERLKGVDSTLKIQPAKLEDSAVYLCASSSTDDSTGELFFGEGSRLTVL.

This clone was recorded only once. The J gene is TRBJ2-2, the V gene TRBV5-8; D is uncertain. Germline V gives CDR1 SGHTS, CDR2 YDEGEE. This CDR3 has 14 residues. The V gene lost 4 bases and the J gene lost 5 bases, with 12 bases spanning the gap. CDR3 nucleotides: TGTGCCAGCAGCACGGGCAGAACAACCGGGGAGCTGTTTTTT. Translation gives CASSTGRTTGELFF.

This clone is a singleton in its sample. This chain links TRBV19 with TRBJ2-3; 9 nucleotides agree with TRBD1. In germline, CDR1 is LNHDA, CDR2 SQIVND (reference sequence). V trimming: 9 bases; J trimming: 5 bases; junction bases outside the gene matches: 9. The CDR3 is made up of 14 amino acids. The CDR3 sequence: CASAPGTGRDTQYF. The CDR3 bases are TGTGCCAGCGCCCCCGGGACAGGGAGAGATACGCAGTATTTT.

Written as DNA, the CDR3 is TGTGCCAGCAGCTTAGAGGATATTACGCAGTATTTT. It yields the protein CASSLEDITQYF. V and J are TRBV7-6 and TRBJ2-3; D is ambiguous. The CDR3 totals 12 residues. CDR1 is SGHVS, CDR2 FNYEAQ, per germline. The V end was cut by 1 base, the J end by 8 bases, with 7 bases between.

V is TRBV5-6 and J is TRBJ1-5, with no clear D. Germline CDR1 SGHDT, CDR2 YYEEEE. This CDR3 region has 16 residues. The V end lost 4 bases, the J end lost 0 bases, and 14 bases lay between the germline ends. CDR3 coding DNA: TGTGCCAGCAGCCCAGGAGCGGGTTATAGCAATCAGCCCCAGCATTTT. Its translation: CASSPGAGYSNQPQHF.

This sequence joins TRBV7-9 and TRBJ1-1; weak D call: TRBD1 (5 bases). There are 12 residues in the CDR3. CDR1 is SEHNR, CDR2 FQNEAQ, per germline (reference sequence). The V end was cut by 8 bases, the J end by 4 bases, with 11 bases between. The CDR3 sequence: CASSRVGTEAFF. The CDR3, as DNA: TGTGCCAGCTCCAGGGTTGGCACTGAAGCTTTCTTT. Variable domain in full (rest from reference TRBV7-9 and TRBJ1-1): DTGVSQNPRHKITKRGQNVTFRCDPISEHNRLYWYRQTLGQGPEFLTYFQNEAQLEKSRLLSDRFSAERPKGSFSTLEIQRTEQGDSAMYLCASSRVGTEAFFGQGTRLTVV.

This chain uses TRBV28 with TRBJ1-1; no clear D gene. Germline CDR1 reads MDHEN; CDR2 reads SYDVKM. CDR3 length equals 14 residues. Trimming took off 7 bases at V and 0 bases at J, with 12 bases between the two ends. The CDR3 coding sequence is TGTGCCAGCACCTTAGGCACTATGAACACTGAAGCTTTCTTT. Translating it yields CASTLGTMNTEAFF.

The V call is TRBV28, the J call TRBJ2-7, with 10 bases aligning to TRBD2. From germline, CDR1 is MDHEN and CDR2 SYDVKM. V lost 5 bases, J lost 2 bases, and 3 bases stayed unmatched. CDR3 size: 14 residues. The CDR3 nucleotides are TGTGCCAGCAGTCCAAGCGGGGGGGCCTACGAGCAGTACGTC. This translates into CASSPSGGAYEQYV.

The chain joins TRBV10-2 to TRBJ2-3; D is possibly TRBD2 (6 bases). V dropped 4 bases and J dropped 6 bases, with 14 bases sitting between them. Germline loops: CDR1 WSHSY, CDR2 SAAADI. The CDR3 is made up of 14 amino acids. The CDR3 region is CASSVAGTGDTQYF. The DNA of the CDR3 is TGCGCCAGCAGTGTCGCGGGAACTGGGGATACGCAGTATTTT.

J is TRBJ2-1 and V is TRBV19; 8 nucleotides agree with TRBD2. Germline CDR1 reads LNHDA; CDR2 reads SQIVND (reference sequence). The CDR3 has 14 residues. V lost 6 bases and J lost 7; bases outside the gene matches: 8. CDR3: CASRRAGGGNEQFF. In DNA, the CDR3 is TGTGCCAGTAGAAGGGCGGGAGGTGGTAATGAGCAGTTCTTC.

V and J are TRBV7-2 and TRBJ2-7; 10 bases align to TRBD2. Germline assignment: CDR1 SGHTA and CDR2 FQGNSA. This CDR3 comprises 16 residues. Germline trimming cut 5 bases from V and 0 bases from J; bases unmatched to any gene: 7. The CDR3 sequence is CASSQQLAGYSYEQYF. In DNA, the CDR3 is TGTGCCAGCAGCCAACAACTAGCGGGATACTCCTACGAGCAGTACTTC.

The rearrangement joins TRBV9 to TRBJ1-1; no definite D call. V lost 3 bases, J lost 2 bases, and 5 bases lay in between. The CDR3 has 12 amino acids. Germline CDR1 and CDR2: SGDLS and YYNGEE. CDR3 residues: CASSGSNTEAFF. The CDR3, as DNA: TGTGCCAGCAGCGGGTCAAACACTGAAGCTTTCTTT.